This T cell receptor beta chain was recovered during a study of T cell responses to AZD1222 COVID-19 vaccine. Points from the study as a whole: White British people made up most donors, females outnumbered males, and clonal diversity was possibly underestimated. Reportedly, nearly half of unique spike TCRs recognized epitopes outside B.1.351/B.1.1.7 mutations. Spike-specific TCR depth and breadth grew after two AZD1222 doses.

As for this clone: Its antigen is not identified.

This table comes from immunoSEQ multiplex PCR, and its TCRdb copy is limited to in-frame clones, with some not included. The table records some 130,000 clones, about nine tenths of them present only once. The CDR3 length is 15 residues. Germline V lookup: CDR1 SGHVS, CDR2 FNYEAQ. Trimming at V came to 3 bases and at J to 4 bases, leaving 8 bases not matched to a gene. The source of this sequence is an adult in good health. The chain carries TRBV7-6 and TRBJ1-2; 7 bases map to TRBD1. Material: peripheral blood, obtained on day 0 of MenACWY control vaccination. The CDR3 DNA reads as TGTGCCAGCAGCTTCGGGATGTCAGGGGGCTATGGCTACACCTTC. It translates to CASSFGMSGGYGYTF.